Presented here are 15 T cell receptor beta chains from one specimen sequenced in a study of blood T cell repertoires in COVID-19. Generated by immunoSEQ multiplex PCR, the TCRdb table keeps only in-frame clones and is missing some. This table holds just over 650,000 clones, about nine tenths found once. Sequencing used peripheral blood. Receptor source: a woman aged 18-29 years with acute or convalescent COVID-19.

V gene TRBV4-1 combines with J gene TRBJ1-3; D is undetermined. Trimming removed 0 bases from V and 2 bases from J, with 8 bases in between. The CDR3 totals 15 residues. Germline V gene lookup returns CDR1 MGHRA and CDR2 YSYEKL. The CDR3 DNA is TGCGCCAGCAGCCAAGATGGCCAGACTGGAAACACCATATATTTT. It encodes CASSQDGQTGNTIYF.

The V gene is TRBV7-8, the J gene TRBJ2-7, with a possible D match to TRBD1 (5 bases). CDR1 is SGHVS, CDR2 FQNEAQ, per germline. CDR3 length equals 14 residues. Trimming removed 2 bases from V and 6 bases from J, with 14 bases in between. DNA for the CDR3: TGTGCCAGCAGCTTAACCCCAGGGTTAGGCGAGCAGTACTTC. Protein product: CASSLTPGLGEQYF.

The V gene is TRBV7-2, the J gene TRBJ2-7; 11 nucleotides match TRBD2. The V and J ends lost 2 bases and 4 bases, in that order; junction bases with no gene match: 4. Germline CDR1 reads SGHTA; CDR2 reads FQGNSA. The CDR3 runs 15 residues. The CDR3 loop is CASSLLSGGEYEQYF. CDR3 in DNA: TGTGCCAGCAGCTTACTTAGCGGGGGGGAATACGAGCAGTACTTC.

The J gene is TRBJ1-4, the V gene TRBV2; possibly TRBD1 for D (5 bases). Trimming took 6 bases from V and 5 from J, leaving 10 bases between them. Looked up from germline, CDR1 is SNHLY and CDR2 is FYNNEI. The CDR3 totals 13 residues. The CDR3 protein is CASRRGLNEKLFF. Here the CDR3 DNA reads TGTGCCAGCAGAAGGGGCCTGAATGAAAAACTGTTTTTT.

The chain couples TRBV25-1 to TRBJ2-7; possible D gene TRBD2, 6 bases. Germline CDR1 reads MGHDK; CDR2 reads SYGVNS. V lost 3 bases, J lost 7 bases, and 19 bases lay in between. The length of the CDR3 is 15 residues. The CDR3 bases are TGTGCCAGCAGTGATGCGAGGACACTGGGGGGAGAGCAGTACTTC. Protein sequence: CASSDARTLGGEQYF.

CDR3 amino acids: CASSQDPSRYYGYTF. The CDR3 DNA sequence: TGTGCCAGCAGCCAAGATCCCTCCAGGTACTATGGCTACACCTTC. V gene TRBV3-1 (or the pseudogene TRBV3-2) combines with J gene TRBJ1-2, with D unclear. Germline-derived CDR1 and CDR2 are LGHDT and YNNKEL (reference sequence). This CDR3 spans 15 amino acids. V was cut by 0 bases and J by 3 bases, with 11 bases left in between.

V and J are TRBV28 and TRBJ1-1; tentative D call: TRBD1 (5 bases). CDR3 length: 14 amino acids. Between the trimmed V and J ends, which lost 5 bases and 3 bases, there was a span of 13 bases. The germline gives CDR1 MDHEN, CDR2 SYDVKM. CDR3 in amino acids: CASSIQGRDTEAFF. The CDR3 nucleotides read TGTGCCAGCAGTATACAAGGCAGGGACACTGAAGCTTTCTTT.

This clone has more than one count but fewer than ten. The chain employs TRBV27 and TRBJ2-1, with TRBD1 matching over 9 bases. J lost 7 bases, V lost 2 bases, and 9 bases had no gene match. From germline, CDR1 is MNHEY and CDR2 SMNVEV (reference sequence). The CDR3 totals 16 residues. The CDR3 coding sequence is TGTGCCAGCAGTTTAGTAAGCGGGACAGGGTTAAATGAGCAGTTCTTC. Its protein product is CASSLVSGTGLNEQFF.

The chain has TRBV25-1 and TRBJ2-3; D perhaps matches TRBD2 (6 bases). CDR3 length equals 14 residues. Trimming cost V 2 bases and J 6 bases, with 12 bases left between them. The germline V gene has CDR1 MGHDK and CDR2 SYGVNS. The CDR3 nucleotides are TGTGCCAGCAGTGAAAGGAGGGTGTTGGATACGCAGTATTTT. This translates into CASSERRVLDTQYF.

The rearrangement joins TRBV18 to TRBJ1-3; D remains ambiguous. CDR3 length equals 21 residues. The V gene lost 5 bases and the J gene lost 0 bases, with 29 bases spanning the gap. Germline values: CDR1 KGHSH, CDR2 LQKENI. The CDR3 sequence: CASSARDTQTPNLHSGNTIYF. CDR3 nucleotides: TGTGCCAGCTCAGCCCGGGATACACAAACCCCAAACCTTCACTCTGGAAACACCATATATTTT.

CDR3 residues: CAWSVPSPTGANVLTF. The CDR3 nucleotides read TGTGCCTGGAGTGTACCCTCCCCGACAGGGGCCAACGTCCTGACTTTC. The chain links TRBV30 to TRBJ2-6; D not resolved. V lost 0 bases and J 4 bases, leaving 13 bases between the germline ends. Germline values: CDR1 GTSNPN, CDR2 SVGIG (reference sequence). The CDR3 consists of 16 residues.

This clone was recorded once. The chain combines TRBV19 with TRBJ1-1; TRBD1 might be the D (5 bases). CDR3 size: 14 residues. With 5 bases removed from V and 6 bases from J, the gap between germline ends came to 16 bases. Germline assignment: CDR1 LNHDA and CDR2 SQIVND (reference sequence). CDR3 sequence: CASSVEGPDPEAFF. Written as DNA, the CDR3 is TGTGCCAGTAGTGTGGAGGGGCCCGACCCTGAAGCTTTCTTT.

This clone was observed a single time. Distinct nucleotide sequences in the sample also encode this CDR3. The gene calls are TRBV9 and TRBJ2-1, with 11 bases matching TRBD2. The CDR3 contains 15 residues. From germline, CDR1 is SGDLS and CDR2 YYNGEE. After removal of 3 bases from V and 4 bases from J, the junction contained 3 bases not matched to a gene. This CDR3 is CASSATSGGYNEQFF. Written as DNA, the CDR3 is TGTGCCAGCAGCGCCACTAGCGGGGGTTACAATGAGCAGTTCTTC.

V and J are TRBV4-3 and TRBJ1-3; D unclear. This CDR3 comprises 14 residues. The germline V and J ends were trimmed by 1 base and 4 bases, with 8 bases remaining between them. CDR1 and CDR2 (germline): LGHNA, YSLEER. The CDR3, as DNA: TGCGCCAGCAGCCAAGCTCCGGGAGGAAACACCATATATTTT. Translating gives CASSQAPGGNTIYF.

The chain links TRBV7-3 to TRBJ2-7; D is ambiguous. Per germline, CDR1 SGHTA and CDR2 FQGTGA. The V and J ends lost 5 bases and 0 bases respectively, with 5 bases between them. This CDR3 is built from 12 residues. CDR3 bases: TGTGCCAGCAGCCCGAGCTCCTACGAGCAGTACTTC. It codes for CASSPSSYEQYF.